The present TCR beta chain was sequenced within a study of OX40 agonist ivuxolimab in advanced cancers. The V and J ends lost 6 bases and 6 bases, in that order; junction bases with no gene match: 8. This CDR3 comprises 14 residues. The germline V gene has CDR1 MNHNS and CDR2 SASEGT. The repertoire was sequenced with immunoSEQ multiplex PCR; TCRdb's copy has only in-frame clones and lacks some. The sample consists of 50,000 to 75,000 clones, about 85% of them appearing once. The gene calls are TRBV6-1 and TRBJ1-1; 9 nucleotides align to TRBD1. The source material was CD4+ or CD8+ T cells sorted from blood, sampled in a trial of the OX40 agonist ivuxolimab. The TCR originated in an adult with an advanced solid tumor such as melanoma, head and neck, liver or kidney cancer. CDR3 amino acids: CASRNRDRDSEAFF. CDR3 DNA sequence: TGTGCCAGCAGGAACCGGGACAGGGACTCTGAAGCTTTCTTT.